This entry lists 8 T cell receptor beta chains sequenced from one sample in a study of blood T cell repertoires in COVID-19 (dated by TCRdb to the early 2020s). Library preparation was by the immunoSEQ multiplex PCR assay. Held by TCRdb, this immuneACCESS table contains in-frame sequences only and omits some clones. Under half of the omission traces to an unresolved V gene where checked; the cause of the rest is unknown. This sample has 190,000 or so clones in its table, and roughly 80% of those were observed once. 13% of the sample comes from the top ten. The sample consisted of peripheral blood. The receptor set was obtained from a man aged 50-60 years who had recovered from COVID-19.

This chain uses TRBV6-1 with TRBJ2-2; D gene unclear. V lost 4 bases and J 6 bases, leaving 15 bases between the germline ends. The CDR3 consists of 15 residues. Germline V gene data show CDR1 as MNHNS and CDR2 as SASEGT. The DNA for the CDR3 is TGTGCCAGCAGTGTCACCAACGGTTGGTCCGGGGAGCTGTTTTTT. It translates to CASSVTNGWSGELFF.

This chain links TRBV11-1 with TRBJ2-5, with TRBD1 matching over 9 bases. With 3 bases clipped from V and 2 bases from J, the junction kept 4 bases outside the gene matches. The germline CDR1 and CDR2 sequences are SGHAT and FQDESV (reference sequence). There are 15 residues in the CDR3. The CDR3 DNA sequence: TGTGCCAGCAGCTTGGACAGGGGTCTACAAGAGACCCAGTACTTC. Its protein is CASSLDRGLQETQYF. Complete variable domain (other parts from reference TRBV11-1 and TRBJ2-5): EAEVAQSPRYKITEKSQAVAFWCDPISGHATLYWYRQILGQGPELLVQFQDESVVDDSQLPKDRFSAERLKGVDSTLKIQPAELGDSAMYLCASSLDRGLQETQYFGPGTRLLVL.

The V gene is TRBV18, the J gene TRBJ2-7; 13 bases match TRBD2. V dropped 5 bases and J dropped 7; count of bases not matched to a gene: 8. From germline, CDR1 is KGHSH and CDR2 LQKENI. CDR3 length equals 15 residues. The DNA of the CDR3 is TGTGCCAGCTCAACCGGACTAGCGGGAGCGGGAGAGCAGTACTTC. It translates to CASSTGLAGAGEQYF.

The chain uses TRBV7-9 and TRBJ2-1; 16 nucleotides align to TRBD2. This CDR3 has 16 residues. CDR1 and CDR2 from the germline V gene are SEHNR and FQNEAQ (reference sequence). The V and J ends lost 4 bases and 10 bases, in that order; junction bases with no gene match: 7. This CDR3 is CASSSGTSGRAGEQFF. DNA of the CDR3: TGTGCCAGCAGCTCCGGGACTAGCGGGAGGGCCGGGGAGCAGTTCTTC. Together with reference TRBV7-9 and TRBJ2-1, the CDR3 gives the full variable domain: DTGVSQNPRHKITKRGQNVTFRCDPISEHNRLYWYRQTLGQGPEFLTYFQNEAQLEKSRLLSDRFSAERPKGSFSTLEIQRTEQGDSAMYLCASSSGTSGRAGEQFFGPGTRLTVL.

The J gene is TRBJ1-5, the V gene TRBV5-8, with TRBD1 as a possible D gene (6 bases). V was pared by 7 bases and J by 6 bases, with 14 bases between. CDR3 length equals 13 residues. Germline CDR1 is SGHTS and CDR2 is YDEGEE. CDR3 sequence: CASGALQGQPQHF. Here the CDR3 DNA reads TGTGCCAGCGGAGCTTTACAGGGTCAGCCCCAGCATTTT.

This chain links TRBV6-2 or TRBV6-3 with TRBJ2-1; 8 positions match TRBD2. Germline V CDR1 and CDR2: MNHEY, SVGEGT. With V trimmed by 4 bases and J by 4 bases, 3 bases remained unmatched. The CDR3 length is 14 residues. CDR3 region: CASSSTSGYNEQFF. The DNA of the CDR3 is TGTGCCAGCAGTTCTACTAGCGGTTACAATGAGCAGTTCTTC.

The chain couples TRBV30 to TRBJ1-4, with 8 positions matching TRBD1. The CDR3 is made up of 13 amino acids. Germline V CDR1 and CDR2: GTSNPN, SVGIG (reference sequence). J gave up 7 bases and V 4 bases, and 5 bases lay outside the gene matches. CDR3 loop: CAWNPGTGEKLFF. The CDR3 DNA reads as TGTGCCTGGAACCCGGGGACAGGTGAAAAACTGTTTTTT.

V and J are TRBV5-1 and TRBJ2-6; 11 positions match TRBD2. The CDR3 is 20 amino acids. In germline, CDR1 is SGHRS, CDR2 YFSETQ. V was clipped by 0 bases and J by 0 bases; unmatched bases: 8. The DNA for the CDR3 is TGCGCCAGCAGCTTGGTGGTAGCGGGAGGGTTGCTCTCTGGGGCCAACGTCCTGACTTTC. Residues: CASSLVVAGGLLSGANVLTF.